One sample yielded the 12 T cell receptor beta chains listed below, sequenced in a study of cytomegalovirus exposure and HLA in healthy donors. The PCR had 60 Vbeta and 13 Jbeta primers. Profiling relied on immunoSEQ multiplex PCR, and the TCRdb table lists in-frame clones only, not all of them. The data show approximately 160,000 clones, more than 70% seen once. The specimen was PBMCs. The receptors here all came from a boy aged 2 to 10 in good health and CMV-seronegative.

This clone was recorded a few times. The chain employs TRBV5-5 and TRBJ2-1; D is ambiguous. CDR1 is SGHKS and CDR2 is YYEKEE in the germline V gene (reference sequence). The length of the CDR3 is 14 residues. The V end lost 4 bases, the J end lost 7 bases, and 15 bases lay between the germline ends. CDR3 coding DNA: TGTGCCAGCAGCCTTGTCTCTACCAGGAATGAGCAGTTCTTC. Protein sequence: CASSLVSTRNEQFF.

The CDR3 nucleotides are TGTGCCACCAGCAGAGTGCTAGGGGCGCAGTTCTTC. Protein sequence: CATSRVLGAQFF. The chain has TRBV15 and TRBJ2-1; the D gene is possibly TRBD1 (5 bases). Germline-derived CDR1 and CDR2 are LNHNV and YYDKDF (reference sequence). The CDR3 covers 12 residues. The V end lost 1 base, the J end lost 12 bases, and 10 bases lay between the germline ends.

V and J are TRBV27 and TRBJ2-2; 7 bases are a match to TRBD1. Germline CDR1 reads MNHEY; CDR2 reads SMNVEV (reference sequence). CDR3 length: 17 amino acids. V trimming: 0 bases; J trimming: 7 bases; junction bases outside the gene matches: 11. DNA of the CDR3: TGTGCCAGCAGTTTATCAGGGGGCCAGCCCGTTGGCGGGGAGCTGTTTTTT. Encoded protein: CASSLSGGQPVGGELFF.

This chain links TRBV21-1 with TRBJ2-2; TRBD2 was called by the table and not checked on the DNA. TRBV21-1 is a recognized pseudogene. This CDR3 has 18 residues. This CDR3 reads CASSKASSGRENTGELFF. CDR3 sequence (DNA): TGTGCCAGCAGCAAAGCTTCTAGCGGGAGGGAGAACACCGGGGAGCTGTTTTTT.

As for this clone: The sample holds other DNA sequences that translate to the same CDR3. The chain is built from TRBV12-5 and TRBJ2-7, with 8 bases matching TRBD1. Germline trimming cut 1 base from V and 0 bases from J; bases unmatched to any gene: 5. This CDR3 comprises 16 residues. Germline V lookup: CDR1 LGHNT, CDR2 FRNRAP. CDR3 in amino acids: CASGLAGTGSSYEQYF. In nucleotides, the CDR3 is TGTGCTAGTGGTTTGGCCGGGACAGGCAGCTCCTACGAGCAGTACTTC.

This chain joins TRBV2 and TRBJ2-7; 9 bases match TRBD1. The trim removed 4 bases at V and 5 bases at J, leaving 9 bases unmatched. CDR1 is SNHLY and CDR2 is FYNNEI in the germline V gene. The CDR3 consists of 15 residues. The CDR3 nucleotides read TGTGCCAGCAGTGGAGGGGACAGGGTGGTTCACGAGCAGTACTTC. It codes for CASSGGDRVVHEQYF.

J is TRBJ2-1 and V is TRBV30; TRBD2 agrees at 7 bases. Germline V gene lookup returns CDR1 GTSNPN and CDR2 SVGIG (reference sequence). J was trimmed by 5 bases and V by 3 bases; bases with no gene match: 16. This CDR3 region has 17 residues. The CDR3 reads CAWRGGWGLKSNNEQFF. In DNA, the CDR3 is TGTGCCTGGAGGGGGGGGTGGGGACTCAAGAGCAACAATGAGCAGTTCTTC.

CDR3 sequence reads: CASSLPGPSSGEQFF. CDR3 DNA: TGTGCCAGCAGCTTGCCCGGGCCCTCGAGCGGTGAGCAGTTCTTC. The chain couples TRBV5-6 to TRBJ2-1; D perhaps matches TRBD2 (5 bases). The CDR3 loop spans 15 amino acids. V was clipped by 1 base and J by 9 bases, with 17 bases between them. The germline gives CDR1 SGHDT, CDR2 YYEEEE.

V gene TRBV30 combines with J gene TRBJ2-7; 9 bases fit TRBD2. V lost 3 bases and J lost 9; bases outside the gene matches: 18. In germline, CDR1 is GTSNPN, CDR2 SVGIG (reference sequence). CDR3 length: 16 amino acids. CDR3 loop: CAWSKPVTSGIGGQYF. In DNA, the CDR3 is TGTGCCTGGAGCAAACCCGTGACTAGCGGCATCGGCGGGCAGTACTTC.

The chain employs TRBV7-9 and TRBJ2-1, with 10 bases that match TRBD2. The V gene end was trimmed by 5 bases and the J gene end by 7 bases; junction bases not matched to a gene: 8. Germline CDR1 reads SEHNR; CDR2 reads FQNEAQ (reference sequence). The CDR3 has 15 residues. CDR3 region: CASSPGLANWNEQFF. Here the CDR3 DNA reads TGTGCCAGCAGCCCGGGACTAGCGAACTGGAATGAGCAGTTCTTC.

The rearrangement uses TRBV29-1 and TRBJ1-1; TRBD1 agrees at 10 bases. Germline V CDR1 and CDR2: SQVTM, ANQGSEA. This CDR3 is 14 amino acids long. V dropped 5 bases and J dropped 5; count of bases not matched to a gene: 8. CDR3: CSVHRTGGGTEAFF. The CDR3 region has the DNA TGCAGCGTTCATCGGACAGGGGGAGGAACTGAAGCTTTCTTT. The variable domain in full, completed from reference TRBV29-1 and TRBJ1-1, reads SAVISQKPSRDICQRGTSLTIQCQVDSQVTMMFWYRQQPGQSLTLIATANQGSEATYESGFVIDKFPISRPNLTFSTLTVSNMSPEDSSIYLCSVHRTGGGTEAFFGQGTRLTVV.

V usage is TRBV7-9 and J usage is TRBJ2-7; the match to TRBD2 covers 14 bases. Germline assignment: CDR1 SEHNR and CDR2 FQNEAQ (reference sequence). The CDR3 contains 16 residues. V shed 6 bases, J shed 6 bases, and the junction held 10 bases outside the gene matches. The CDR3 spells CASRHSGTSGSGEQYF. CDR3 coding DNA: TGTGCCAGCAGGCATTCGGGGACTAGCGGGAGTGGCGAGCAGTACTTC.